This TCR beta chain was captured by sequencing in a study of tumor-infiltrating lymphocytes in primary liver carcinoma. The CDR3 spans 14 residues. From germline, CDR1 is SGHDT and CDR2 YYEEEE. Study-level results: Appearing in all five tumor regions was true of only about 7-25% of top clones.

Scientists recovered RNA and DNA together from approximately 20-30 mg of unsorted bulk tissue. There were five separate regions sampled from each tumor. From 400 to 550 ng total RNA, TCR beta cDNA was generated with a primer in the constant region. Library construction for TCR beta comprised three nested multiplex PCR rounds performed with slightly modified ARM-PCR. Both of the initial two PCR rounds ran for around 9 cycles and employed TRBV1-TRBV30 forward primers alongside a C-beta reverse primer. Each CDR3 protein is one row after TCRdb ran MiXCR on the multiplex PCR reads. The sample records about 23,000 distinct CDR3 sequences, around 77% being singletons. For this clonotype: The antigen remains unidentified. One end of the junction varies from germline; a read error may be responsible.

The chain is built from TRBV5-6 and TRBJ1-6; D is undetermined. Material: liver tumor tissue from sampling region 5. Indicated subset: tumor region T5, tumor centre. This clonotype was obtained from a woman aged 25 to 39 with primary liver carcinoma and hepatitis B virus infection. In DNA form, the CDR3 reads TGTGCCAACAGCTTGGTAGAACTGGGATCACCTCTCCACTTT. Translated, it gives CANSLVELGSPLHF.